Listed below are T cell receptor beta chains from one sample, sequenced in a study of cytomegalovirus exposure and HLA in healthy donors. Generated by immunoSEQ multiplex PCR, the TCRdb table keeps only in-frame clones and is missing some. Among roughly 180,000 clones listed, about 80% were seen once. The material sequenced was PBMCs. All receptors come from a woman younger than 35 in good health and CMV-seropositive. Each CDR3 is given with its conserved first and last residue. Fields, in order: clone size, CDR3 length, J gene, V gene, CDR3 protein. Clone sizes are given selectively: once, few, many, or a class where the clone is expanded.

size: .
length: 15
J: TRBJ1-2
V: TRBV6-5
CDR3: CASSYLGPLPGGYTF

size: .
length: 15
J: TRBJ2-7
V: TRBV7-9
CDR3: CASSLGASGENEQYF

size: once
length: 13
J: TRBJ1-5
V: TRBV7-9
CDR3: CASSLRQDQPQHF

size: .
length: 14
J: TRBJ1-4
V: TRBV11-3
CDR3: CASSSGQANEKLFF

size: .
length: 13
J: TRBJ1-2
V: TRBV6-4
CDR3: CASSDSEGYGYTF

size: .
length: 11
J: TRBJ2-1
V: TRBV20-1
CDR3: CSVIPGNEQFF

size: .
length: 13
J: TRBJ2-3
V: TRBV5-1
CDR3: CASSRFSADTQYF

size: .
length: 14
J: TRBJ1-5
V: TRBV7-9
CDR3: CASSRGQGNQPQHF

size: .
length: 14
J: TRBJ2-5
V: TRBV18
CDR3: CASSPEGAVETQYF

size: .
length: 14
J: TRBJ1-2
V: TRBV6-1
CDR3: CASIPLDRNYGYTF

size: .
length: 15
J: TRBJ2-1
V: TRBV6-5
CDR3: CASSFRLDSYNEQFF

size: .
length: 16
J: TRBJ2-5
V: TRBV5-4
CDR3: CASSWGSGGARETQYF

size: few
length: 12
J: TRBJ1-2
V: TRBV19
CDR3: CASTGDSRGYTF

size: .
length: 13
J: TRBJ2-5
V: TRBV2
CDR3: CATLRTEAGTQYF

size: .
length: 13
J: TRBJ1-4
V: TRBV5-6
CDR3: CASSLTLRSGLFF

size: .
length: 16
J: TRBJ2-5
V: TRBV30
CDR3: CAWDHPGTSGAVTQYF

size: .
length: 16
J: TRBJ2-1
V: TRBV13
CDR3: CASSLIPSGGYNEQFF

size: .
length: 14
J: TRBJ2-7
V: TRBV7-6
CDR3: CASSQGTGAYEQYF

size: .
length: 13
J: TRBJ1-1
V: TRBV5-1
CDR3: CASSPDSDPEAFF

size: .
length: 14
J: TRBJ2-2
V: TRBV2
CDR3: CASNELEGTGELFF

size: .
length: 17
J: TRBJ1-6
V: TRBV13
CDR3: CASSLRKGGSYNSPLHF

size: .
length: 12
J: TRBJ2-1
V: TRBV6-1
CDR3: CASSRGSSEQFF

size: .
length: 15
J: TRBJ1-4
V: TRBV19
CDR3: CASSYRQATNEKLFF